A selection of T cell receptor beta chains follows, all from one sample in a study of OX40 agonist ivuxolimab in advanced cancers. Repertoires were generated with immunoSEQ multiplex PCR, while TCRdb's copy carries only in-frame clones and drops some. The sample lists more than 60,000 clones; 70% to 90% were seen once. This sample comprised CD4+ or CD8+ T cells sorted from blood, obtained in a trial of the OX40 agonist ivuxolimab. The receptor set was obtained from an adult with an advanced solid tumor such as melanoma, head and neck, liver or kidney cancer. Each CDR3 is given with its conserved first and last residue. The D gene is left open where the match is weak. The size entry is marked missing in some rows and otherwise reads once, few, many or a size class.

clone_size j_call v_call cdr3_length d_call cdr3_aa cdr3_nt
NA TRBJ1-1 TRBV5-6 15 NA CASSDQGQSPIEAFF TGTGCCAGCAGCGATCAAGGACAGTCCCCCATTGAAGCTTTCTTT
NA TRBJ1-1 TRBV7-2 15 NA CASSIAGTLNTEAFF TGTGCCAGCAGCATCGCCGGGACATTGAACACTGAAGCTTTCTTT
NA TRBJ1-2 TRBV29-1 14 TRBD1 CSVDSRTGAYGYTF TGCAGCGTCGACAGCCGGACAGGCGCCTATGGCTACACCTTC
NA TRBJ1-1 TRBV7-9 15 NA CASSFMGGLNTEAFF TGTGCCAGCAGTTTTATGGGGGGGCTGAACACTGAAGCTTTCTTT
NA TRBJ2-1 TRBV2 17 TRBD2 CASRGTSGGFSYNEQFF TGTGCCAGCAGAGGGACTAGCGGGGGATTCTCCTACAATGAGCAGTTCTTC
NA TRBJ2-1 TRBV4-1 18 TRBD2 CASSQEAFVAGGYNEQFF TGCGCCAGCAGCCAAGAGGCCTTCGTAGCGGGGGGCTACAATGAGCAGTTCTTC
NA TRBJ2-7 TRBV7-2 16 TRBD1 CASSLAAGTGTYEQYF TGTGCCAGCAGCTTAGCGGCCGGGACAGGGACCTACGAGCAGTACTTC
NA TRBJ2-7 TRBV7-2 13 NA CASRARVVSEQYF TGTGCCAGCCGGGCCAGGGTGGTGTCCGAGCAGTACTTC
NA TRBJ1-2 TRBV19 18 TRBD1 CASSTSPPRTGPAGGYTF TGTGCCAGTAGTACTTCCCCACCCCGGACAGGCCCGGCGGGTGGCTACACCTTC
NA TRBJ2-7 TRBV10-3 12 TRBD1 CAIRTGSYEQYF TGTGCCATCAGGACAGGGTCCTACGAGCAGTACTTC
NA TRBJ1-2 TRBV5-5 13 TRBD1 CASSAGTGGGYTF TGTGCCAGCAGCGCGGGGACAGGGGGCGGCTACACCTTC
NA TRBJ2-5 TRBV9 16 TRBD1 CASSVWDRGRDETQYF TGTGCCAGCAGCGTTTGGGACAGGGGGCGCGATGAGACCCAGTACTTC
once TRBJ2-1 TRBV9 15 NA CASSTRDGTYNEQFF TGTGCCAGCAGCACCCGGGACGGAACCTACAATGAGCAGTTCTTC
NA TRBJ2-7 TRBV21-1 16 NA CASSPSGTGQFGEQYF TGTGCCAGCAGCCCAAGTGGGACAGGGCAATTCGGCGAGCAGTACTTC
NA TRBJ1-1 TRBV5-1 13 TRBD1 CASSRTGGTEAFF TGCGCCAGCAGCCGGACAGGGGGCACTGAAGCTTTCTTT
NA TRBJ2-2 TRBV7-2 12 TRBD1 CASNTRQGRLFF TGTGCCAGCAACACAAGACAGGGAAGGCTGTTTTTT
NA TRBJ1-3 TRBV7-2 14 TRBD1 CASIPQGVFGTIYF TGTGCCAGCATCCCACAGGGGGTCTTCGGCACCATATATTTT
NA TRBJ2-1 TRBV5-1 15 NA CASSPVASADNEQFF TGCGCCAGCAGCCCGGTAGCATCGGCCGACAATGAGCAGTTCTTC
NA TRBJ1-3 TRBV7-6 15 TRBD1 CASSLRTGFGNTIYF TGTGCCAGCAGCTTACGGACAGGGTTTGGAAACACCATATATTTT
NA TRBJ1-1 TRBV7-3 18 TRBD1 CASSPRTGGPRGNTEAFF TGTGCCAGCAGCCCCCGGACAGGAGGGCCGAGGGGGAACACTGAAGCTTTCTTT
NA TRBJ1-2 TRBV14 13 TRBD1 CASNPGQGGPRTF TGTGCCAGCAACCCCGGACAGGGGGGGCCTCGCACCTTC
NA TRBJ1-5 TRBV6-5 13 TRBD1 CASRDRAWGPQHF TGTGCCAGCAGGGACAGGGCCTGGGGGCCCCAGCATTTT
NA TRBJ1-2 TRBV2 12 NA CASSEDNYGYTF TGTGCCAGCAGTGAAGACAACTATGGCTACACCTTC
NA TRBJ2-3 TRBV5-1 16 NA CASSHGTGSSTDTQYF TGCGCCAGCAGCCACGGAACTGGATCTAGCACAGATACGCAGTATTTT
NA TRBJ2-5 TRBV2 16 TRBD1 CASSVVRDRVRETQYF TGTGCCAGCAGTGTCGTAAGGGACAGGGTCCGGGAGACCCAGTACTTC
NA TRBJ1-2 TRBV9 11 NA CASSTTGGYTF TGTGCCAGCAGCACCACGGGAGGCTACACCTTC
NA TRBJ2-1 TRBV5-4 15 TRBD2 CASSLQRGGFNEQFF TGTGCCAGCAGCCTTCAGCGCGGGGGGTTCAATGAGCAGTTCTTC
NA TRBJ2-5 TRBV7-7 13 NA CASGRGAGETQYF TGTGCCAGCGGCCGGGGGGCCGGTGAGACCCAGTACTTC
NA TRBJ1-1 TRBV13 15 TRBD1 CASSPSDRGGTEAFF TGTGCCAGCAGCCCCTCGGACAGGGGGGGCACTGAAGCTTTCTTT
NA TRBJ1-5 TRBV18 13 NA CASSSGANQPQHF TGTGCCAGCTCGTCCGGGGCGAATCAGCCCCAGCATTTT
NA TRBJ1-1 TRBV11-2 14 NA CASSFRRGATEAFF TGTGCCAGCAGCTTCCGGCGGGGGGCCACTGAAGCTTTCTTT
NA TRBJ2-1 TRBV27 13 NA CASRQGRLNEQFF TGTGCCAGCAGGCAGGGGCGTCTCAATGAGCAGTTCTTC
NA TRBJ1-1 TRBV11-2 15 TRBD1 CASSRTGGFGTEAFF TGTGCCAGCAGCCGGACAGGGGGCTTCGGCACTGAAGCTTTCTTT
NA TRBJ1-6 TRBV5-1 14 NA CASRAETANSPLHF TGCGCCAGCAGGGCGGAGACAGCGAATTCACCCCTCCACTTT
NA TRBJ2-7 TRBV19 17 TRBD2 CASSPGGLAGDSYEQYF TGTGCCAGTAGTCCTGGGGGACTAGCGGGGGACTCCTACGAGCAGTACTTC
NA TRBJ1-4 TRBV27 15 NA CASSSRTGTNEKLFF TGTGCCAGCAGTTCCCGGACGGGGACGAATGAAAAACTGTTTTTT
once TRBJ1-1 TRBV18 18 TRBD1 CASSLTPLRGTAFTEAFF TGTGCCAGCTCACTTACACCTCTAAGAGGGACAGCATTCACTGAAGCTTTCTTT
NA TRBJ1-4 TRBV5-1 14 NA CASSLGSTNEKLFF TGCGCCAGCAGCTTGGGGTCAACTAATGAAAAACTGTTTTTT
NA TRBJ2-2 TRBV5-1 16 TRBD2 CASSRGLAGIGGELFF TGCGCCAGCAGCCGTGGACTAGCGGGGATTGGCGGGGAGCTGTTTTTT
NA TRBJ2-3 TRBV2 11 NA CAGSGEDTQYF TGTGCCGGCTCGGGGGAAGATACGCAGTATTTT
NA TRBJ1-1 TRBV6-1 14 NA CASSELTMNTEAFF TGTGCCAGCAGTGAACTGACCATGAACACTGAAGCTTTCTTT
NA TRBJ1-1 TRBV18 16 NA CASSPDSPWMSTEAFF TGTGCCAGCTCACCTGACAGCCCTTGGATGAGCACTGAAGCTTTCTTT